The 24 T cell receptor beta chains below were found in one sample sequenced in a study of T cells in Graves' hyperthyroidism and ophthalmopathy. TCR beta CDR3 sequences were amplified from RNA transcripts. Using the HTBI primer set, a first-round RT-PCR was run on the TCR CDR3. TCRdb re-derived calls from the multiplex PCR reads in MiXCR, one entry per CDR3 protein. The sample contains about 520,000 distinct CDR3 sequences, around 22% of which appear only once. Sample: blood. The receptors shown here come from a woman in her 30s with Graves' ophthalmopathy.

This clonotype was seen at least ten times. The chain is built from TRBV7-8 and TRBJ1-2; D is uncertain. This CDR3 has 15 residues. CDR1 is SGHVS and CDR2 is FQNEAQ in the germline V gene. Trimming took off 1 base at V and 2 bases at J, with 11 bases between the two ends. CDR3 sequence reads: CASSLGVPLNYGYTF. CDR3 coding DNA: TGTGCCAGCAGCTTAGGGGTGCCATTGAACTATGGCTACACCTTC.

The chain joins TRBV2 to TRBJ2-1, with D unresolved. Per the germline V gene, CDR1 is SNHLY and CDR2 is FYNNEI. The ends were cut back, 6 bases at V and 8 bases at J, with 8 bases in the middle. The CDR3 consists of 11 residues. The CDR3 nucleotides read TGTGCCAGCAGACGGGTGGATGAGCAGTTCTTC. This gives the protein CASRRVDEQFF.

As regards this clonotype: The junction shows a germline mismatch at one end, possibly a read error. The V call is TRBV7-8, the J call TRBJ2-2, with D tentatively TRBD2 (5 bases). The CDR3 covers 11 residues. Per the germline V gene, CDR1 is SGHVS and CDR2 is FQNEAQ. The CDR3 bases are TGTGCCAGCAGCTTAGGTGGGGAGCTGTTGTTT. This gives the protein CASSLGGELLF.

V gene TRBV6-2 or TRBV6-3 combines with J gene TRBJ1-5; D call uncertain. The CDR3 spans 19 residues. Germline V lookup: CDR1 MNHEY, CDR2 SVGEGT. Trimming took off 6 bases at V and 0 bases at J, with 24 bases between the two ends. The CDR3 reads CASRKSGFQQDFSNQPQHF. CDR3 nucleotide sequence: TGTGCCAGCAGAAAATCGGGATTTCAACAAGACTTTAGCAATCAGCCCCAGCATTTT.

This clonotype was counted ten times or more. The chain has TRBV7-3 and TRBJ1-2; D gene ambiguous. The CDR3 loop spans 16 amino acids. Looked up from germline, CDR1 is SGHTA and CDR2 is FQGTGA. V lost 0 bases, J lost 4 bases, and 15 bases lay in between. CDR3 bases: TGTGCCAGCAGCTTAACAGCCGGAACGGATGGCTATGGCTACACCTTC. Its protein product is CASSLTAGTDGYGYTF.

This clonotype has just a few counts. This rearrangement joins TRBV5-1 to TRBJ1-1; the D is unclear. The CDR3 has 14 residues. V gave up 0 bases and J gave up 3 bases, with 9 bases separating them. Germline CDR1 reads SGHRS; CDR2 reads YFSETQ. The CDR3 DNA sequence: TGCGCCAGCAGCTTGGCCCTGGGCGACACTGAAGCTTTCTTT. It specifies CASSLALGDTEAFF.

This clonotype was recorded at least ten times. This chain joins TRBV6-4 and TRBJ1-2; D possibly corresponds to TRBD1 (6 bases). The CDR3 has 17 amino acids. Germline values: CDR1 MRHNA, CDR2 SNTAGT. The V and J ends lost 5 bases and 0 bases respectively, with 19 bases between them. CDR3 nucleotides: TGTGCCAGCAGTAGGGGGGTCGCCCGAACTCCTAACTATGGCTACACCTTC. Its protein product is CASSRGVARTPNYGYTF.

The J gene is TRBJ2-7, the V gene TRBV28; D possibly corresponds to TRBD1 (5 bases). Trimming stripped 6 bases from V and 0 bases from J, with 18 bases between. The CDR3 covers 16 residues. The germline gives CDR1 MDHEN, CDR2 SYDVKM. The CDR3 is CASRPRVGPHSYEQYF. Written as DNA, the CDR3 is TGTGCCAGCAGACCCAGAGTGGGGCCCCACTCCTACGAGCAGTACTTC.

At least ten counts were recorded for this clonotype. The gene calls are TRBV27 and TRBJ1-2; D may be TRBD1 (5 bases). This CDR3 region has 12 residues. V lost 6 bases and J 6 bases, leaving 11 bases between the germline ends. Per the germline V gene, CDR1 is MNHEY and CDR2 is SMNVEV (reference sequence). CDR3 sequence reads: CASSRGSDGYTF. CDR3 coding DNA: TGTGCCAGCAGCCGGGGGTCAGATGGCTACACCTTC.

On this clonotype itself: The junction does not match germline at one end; this may be a read error. The chain employs TRBV20-1 and TRBJ1-2; weak D call: TRBD1 (5 bases). Per the germline V gene, CDR1 is DFQATT and CDR2 is SNEGSKA (reference sequence). The CDR3 is 14 residues long. CDR3 nucleotide sequence: TGCAGTGCCAGAGAATGGGGTCAGGGCAGCGGCTACACCTTC. Translated: CSAREWGQGSGYTF.

This clonotype was seen at least ten times. The chain joins TRBV6-5 to TRBJ1-1; D is unresolved. CDR1 and CDR2 from the germline V gene are MNHEY and SVGAGI. Between the trimmed V and J ends, which lost 0 bases and 7 bases, there was a span of 9 bases. CDR3 size: 13 residues. DNA for the CDR3: TGTGCCAGCAGTTACTCGCAGGACTATGAAGCTTTCTTT. It codes for CASSYSQDYEAFF.

Only a few counts were recorded for this clonotype. The genes are TRBV6-1 and TRBJ1-5; D ambiguous. The CDR3 is 17 residues long. V was cut by 4 bases and J by 4 bases, with 20 bases left in between. CDR1 and CDR2 from the germline V gene are MNHNS and SASEGT. The CDR3 DNA follows: TGTGCCAGCAGTGGCCGAATAGGGATCGGTGGGAATCAGCCCCAGCATTTT. Residues: CASSGRIGIGGNQPQHF.

The table lists this clonotype with many counts. The chain combines TRBV27 with TRBJ2-2; D is unresolved. This CDR3 is built from 13 residues. Per germline, CDR1 MNHEY and CDR2 SMNVEV (reference sequence). Trimming stripped 3 bases from V and 6 bases from J, with 8 bases between. The CDR3 bases are TGTGCCAGCAGTTTGATCGACGCCGGGGAGCTGTTTTTT. It codes for CASSLIDAGELFF.

This clonotype was seen repeatedly, ten times or more. The rearrangement uses TRBV12-3 or TRBV12-4 and TRBJ1-1, with 7 nucleotides matching TRBD1. J was trimmed by 4 bases and V by 5 bases; bases with no gene match: 7. CDR3 length: 14 residues. CDR3 sequence reads: CASSATGSFTEAFF. DNA of the CDR3: TGTGCCAGCAGTGCGACAGGGTCCTTCACTGAAGCTTTCTTT.

This clonotype was seen repeatedly, ten times or more. This chain joins TRBV6-1 and TRBJ1-1; D might be TRBD1 (5 bases). The V and J ends lost 6 bases and 3 bases respectively, with 17 bases between them. Per the germline V gene, CDR1 is MNHNS and CDR2 is SASEGT. There are 15 residues in the CDR3. The CDR3 DNA follows: TGTGCCAGCAGAACGGGACGCCCTCGGGACACTGAAGCTTTCTTT. It encodes CASRTGRPRDTEAFF.

This clonotype came up many times. The J gene is TRBJ2-7, the V gene TRBV7-2; 7 positions match TRBD2. Germline V gene lookup returns CDR1 SGHTA and CDR2 FQGNSA. The J segment lost 5 bases and the V segment lost 2 bases, leaving 3 bases of the junction unmatched. CDR3 size: 13 residues. The CDR3 sequence: CASSLRGDDEQYF. The DNA of the CDR3 is TGTGCCAGCAGCTTACGGGGGGACGACGAGCAGTACTTC.

The chain links TRBV10-1 to TRBJ1-1, with TRBD1 matching 11 bases. The CDR3 has 18 residues. V shed 5 bases, J shed 2 bases, and the junction held 13 bases outside the gene matches. The germline V gene encodes CDR1 WNHNN and CDR2 SYGVQD (reference sequence). The CDR3 nucleotides read TGCGCCAGCAGTTTCCAAGGACAGGGGGCGTCGATAAACACTGAAGCTTTCTTT. It codes for CASSFQGQGASINTEAFF.

With regard to this clonotype: One end of the junction varies from germline; a read error may be responsible. V is TRBV15 and J is TRBJ2-6, with unresolved D. The germline gives CDR1 LNHNV, CDR2 YYDKDF (reference sequence). The CDR3 covers 18 residues. The CDR3 nucleotides read TGTGTCACCAGCAGATCTGACATACCCAGCTCTGGGGCCAACGTCCTGACTTTC. Translation: CVTSRSDIPSSGANVLTF.

In its sample, this clonotype was seen many times. V gene TRBV12-3 or TRBV12-4 combines with J gene TRBJ2-7; 9 nucleotides align to TRBD1. Losses at the gene ends were 5 bases for V and 2 bases for J; bases not matched to a gene: 7. The CDR3 runs 15 residues. The CDR3 bases are TGTGCCAGCAGTCGCCGGGACAGGGAAACCTACGAGCAGTACTTC. Its protein product is CASSRRDRETYEQYF.

The chain recombines TRBV2 with TRBJ1-1; D not resolved. Germline V gives CDR1 SNHLY, CDR2 FYNNEI. Trimming cost V 10 bases and J 1 base, with 13 bases left between them. CDR3 size: 13 residues. The CDR3: CANSAAPNTEAFF. The CDR3 DNA is TGTGCCAACTCCGCAGCCCCGAACACTGAAGCTTTCTTT.

Only a few counts were recorded for this clonotype. The chain recombines TRBV30 with TRBJ1-1; the match to TRBD1 covers 8 bases. Germline CDR1 reads GTSNPN; CDR2 reads SVGIG (reference sequence). The CDR3 sequence is 12 residues long. Trimming cost V 4 bases and J 9 bases; bases outside gene matches: 7. The CDR3 DNA reads TGTGCCTGGACTCAGGGGGCGCGGAAAGCTTTCTTT. As protein: CAWTQGARKAFF. Based on the CDR3 plus reference TRBV30 and TRBJ1-1, the full variable domain is SQTIHQWPATLVQPVGSPLSLECTVEGTSNPNLYWYRQAAGRGLQLLFYSVGIGQISSEVPQNLSASRPQDRQFILSSKKLLLSDSGFYLCAWTQGARKAFFGQGTRLTVV.

This clonotype was seen a single time. The chain joins TRBV29-1 to TRBJ1-1; D not certain. The CDR3 spans 12 residues. The germline V and J ends were trimmed by 6 bases and 1 base, with 9 bases remaining between them. CDR1 is SQVTM and CDR2 is ANQGSEA in the germline V gene. DNA for the CDR3: TGCAGCGTGGGAACAAGGAACACTGAAGCTTTCTTT. This sequence encodes CSVGTRNTEAFF.

This chain joins TRBV18 and TRBJ2-7; 7 bases fit TRBD1. This CDR3 has 14 residues. The V and J ends lost 4 bases and 1 base, in that order; junction bases with no gene match: 4. Germline V gene sequence: CDR1 KGHSH, CDR2 LQKENI. CDR3 DNA: TGTGCCAGCTCACGCCCGACAGGGTCCTACGAGCAGTACTTC. Amino acids: CASSRPTGSYEQYF.

This clonotype was counted ten times or more. This rearrangement joins TRBV5-1 to TRBJ2-5; 9 bases line up with TRBD2. With 0 bases clipped from V and 5 bases from J, the junction kept 11 bases outside the gene matches. The V gene's germline CDR1 is SGHRS and CDR2 YFSETQ. The CDR3 runs to 17 residues. CDR3 in DNA: TGCGCCAGCAGCTTGGTGGTCGGCGGGGGGGCCTCGGAGACCCAGTACTTC. Residues: CASSLVVGGGASETQYF. The variable domain in full, with the rest retrieved from reference TRBV5-1 and TRBJ2-5, is KAGVTQTPRYLIKTRGQQVTLSCSPISGHRSVSWYQQTPGQGLQFLFEYFSETQRNKGNFPGRFSGRQFSNSRSEMNVSTLELGDSALYLCASSLVVGGGASETQYFGPGTRLLVL.